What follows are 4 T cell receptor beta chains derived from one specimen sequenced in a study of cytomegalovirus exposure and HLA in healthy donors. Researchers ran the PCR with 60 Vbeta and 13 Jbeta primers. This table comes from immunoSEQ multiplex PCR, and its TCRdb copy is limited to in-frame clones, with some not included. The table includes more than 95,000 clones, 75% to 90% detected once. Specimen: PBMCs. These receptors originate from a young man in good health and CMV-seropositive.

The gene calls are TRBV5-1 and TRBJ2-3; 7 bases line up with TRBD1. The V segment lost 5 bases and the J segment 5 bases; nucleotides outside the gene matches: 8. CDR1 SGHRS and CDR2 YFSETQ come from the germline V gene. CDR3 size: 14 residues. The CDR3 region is CASRPRTGLDTQYF. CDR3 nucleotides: TGCGCCAGCAGGCCTAGGACAGGATTAGATACGCAGTATTTT.

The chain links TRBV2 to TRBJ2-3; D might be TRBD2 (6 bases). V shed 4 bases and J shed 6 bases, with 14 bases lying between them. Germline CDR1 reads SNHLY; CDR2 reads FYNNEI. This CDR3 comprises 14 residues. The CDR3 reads CASSVAEGPDTQYF. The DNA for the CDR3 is TGTGCCAGCAGTGTCGCGGAGGGGCCTGATACGCAGTATTTT.

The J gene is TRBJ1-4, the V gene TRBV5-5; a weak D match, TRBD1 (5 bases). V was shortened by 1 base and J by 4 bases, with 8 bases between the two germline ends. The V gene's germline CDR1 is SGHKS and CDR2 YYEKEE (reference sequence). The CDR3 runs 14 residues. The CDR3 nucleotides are TGTGCCAGCAGCTTGCGGCAGGGTAATGAAAAACTGTTTTTT. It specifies CASSLRQGNEKLFF.

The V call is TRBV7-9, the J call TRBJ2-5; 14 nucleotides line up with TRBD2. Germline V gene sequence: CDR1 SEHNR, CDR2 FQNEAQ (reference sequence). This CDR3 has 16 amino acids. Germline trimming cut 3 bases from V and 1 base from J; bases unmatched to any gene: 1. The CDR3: CASSFGLAGGQETQYF. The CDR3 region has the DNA TGTGCCAGCAGCTTCGGACTAGCGGGGGGCCAAGAGACCCAGTACTTC.